Listed below are T cell receptor beta chains from one sample, sequenced in a study of cytomegalovirus exposure and HLA in healthy donors. TCRdb's table, derived via immunoSEQ multiplex PCR, lists solely in-frame clones and lacks some. The top ten clones hold about 2.9% of a sample with about 130,000 clones, approximately 84% of them seen once. Sequenced input: PBMCs. Every receptor here comes from a boy younger than 10 in good health and CMV-seronegative. Each CDR3 is given with its conserved first and last residue. Each record gives: J gene, clone size, CDR3 length, D gene, V gene, CDR3 DNA, CDR3 protein. A D gene is named only where the DNA matches it firmly. Clone sizes are given selectively: once, few, many, or a class where the clone is expanded.

j_call: TRBJ2-5
clone_size: NA
cdr3_length: 14
d_call: NA
v_call: TRBV6-1
cdr3_nt: TGTGCCAGCAGTAAGGGGGTATACCAAGAGACCCAGTACTTC
cdr3_aa: CASSKGVYQETQYF

j_call: TRBJ1-2
clone_size: NA
cdr3_length: 15
d_call: NA
v_call: TRBV5-4
cdr3_nt: TGTGCCAGCAGCTTGCCTGGACAGATTAACTATGGCTACACCTTC
cdr3_aa: CASSLPGQINYGYTF

j_call: TRBJ1-2
clone_size: NA
cdr3_length: 13
d_call: TRBD1
v_call: TRBV6-5
cdr3_nt: TGTGCCAGCCAAGGACAGGCCGCCCTAACGGCCACCTTC
cdr3_aa: CASQGQAALTATF

j_call: TRBJ1-2
clone_size: few
cdr3_length: 15
d_call: TRBD1
v_call: TRBV9
cdr3_nt: TGTGCCAGCAGCGGAACAGGGGGCGGAGGGTATGGCTACACCTTC
cdr3_aa: CASSGTGGGGYGYTF

j_call: TRBJ1-4
clone_size: NA
cdr3_length: 16
d_call: TRBD1
v_call: TRBV11-2
cdr3_nt: TGTGCCAGCAGCTTAGTAATGGGACAGGGTGGCGAAAAACTGTTTTTT
cdr3_aa: CASSLVMGQGGEKLFF

j_call: TRBJ2-7
clone_size: NA
cdr3_length: 14
d_call: TRBD1
v_call: TRBV13
cdr3_nt: TGTGCCAGCAGCACCGGGACAGTCTTAAACGAGCAGTACTTC
cdr3_aa: CASSTGTVLNEQYF

j_call: TRBJ2-1
clone_size: once
cdr3_length: 16
d_call: TRBD1
v_call: TRBV10-3
cdr3_nt: TGTGCCATCAGTGACCCCGGGGGACAGGGTAACAATGAGCAGTTCTTC
cdr3_aa: CAISDPGGQGNNEQFF

j_call: TRBJ1-2
clone_size: once
cdr3_length: 16
d_call: TRBD1
v_call: TRBV9
cdr3_nt: TGTGCCAGCAGCGACTCAGACAGGGATCCCTTCTATGGCTACACCTTC
cdr3_aa: CASSDSDRDPFYGYTF

j_call: TRBJ2-1
clone_size: NA
cdr3_length: 14
d_call: NA
v_call: TRBV6-4
cdr3_nt: TGTGCCAGCAGTCGGGGAAGGGCTTCGGATGAGCAGTTCTTC
cdr3_aa: CASSRGRASDEQFF

j_call: TRBJ1-1
clone_size: NA
cdr3_length: 15
d_call: NA
v_call: TRBV5-6
cdr3_nt: TGTGCCAGCAGCCCCTATATAGGGGTGAACACTGAAGCTTTCTTT
cdr3_aa: CASSPYIGVNTEAFF

j_call: TRBJ2-5
clone_size: few
cdr3_length: 17
d_call: TRBD2
v_call: TRBV4-2
cdr3_nt: TGTGCCAGCAGCCAAGGGGCTAGCGGGGGGGCCGGAGAGACCCAGTACTTC
cdr3_aa: CASSQGASGGAGETQYF

j_call: TRBJ2-1
clone_size: few
cdr3_length: 15
d_call: TRBD2
v_call: TRBV4-2
cdr3_nt: TGTGCCAGCAGCCCGCAGCTAGCGGAATACAATGAGCAGTTCTTC
cdr3_aa: CASSPQLAEYNEQFF

j_call: TRBJ2-4
clone_size: NA
cdr3_length: 17
d_call: TRBD1
v_call: TRBV10-3
cdr3_nt: TGTGCCATCAGTGAGTCTGACAGGGCTATAGCCAAAAACATTCAGTACTTC
cdr3_aa: CAISESDRAIAKNIQYF

j_call: TRBJ2-7
clone_size: few
cdr3_length: 13
d_call: NA
v_call: TRBV5-6
cdr3_nt: TGTGCCAGCAGCTTGGGTCGGTTCTACGAGCAGTACTTC
cdr3_aa: CASSLGRFYEQYF

j_call: TRBJ2-1
clone_size: NA
cdr3_length: 16
d_call: NA
v_call: TRBV7-2
cdr3_nt: TGTGCCAGCAGCTTAGGCCCGGGAGCCCTCTACAATGAGCAGTTCTTC
cdr3_aa: CASSLGPGALYNEQFF

j_call: TRBJ1-1
clone_size: NA
cdr3_length: 15
d_call: NA
v_call: TRBV19
cdr3_nt: TGTGCCAGTAGTATACGGGGGGTCGGGCACACTGAAGCTTTCTTT
cdr3_aa: CASSIRGVGHTEAFF

j_call: TRBJ2-3
clone_size: NA
cdr3_length: 16
d_call: TRBD2
v_call: TRBV10-3
cdr3_nt: TGTGCCATCAGTGAGTCGGGACTAGCGGAGACAGATACGCAGTATTTT
cdr3_aa: CAISESGLAETDTQYF

j_call: TRBJ1-1
clone_size: NA
cdr3_length: 14
d_call: NA
v_call: TRBV5-5
cdr3_nt: TGTGCCAGCAGCTTGGCCACGGTGAACACTGAAGCTTTCTTT
cdr3_aa: CASSLATVNTEAFF

j_call: TRBJ2-7
clone_size: NA
cdr3_length: 19
d_call: TRBD1
v_call: TRBV12-5
cdr3_nt: TGTGCTAGTGGACTCCTCGGGACAGATCTTCTACCTTACACCTACGAGCAGTACTTC
cdr3_aa: CASGLLGTDLLPYTYEQYF